This T cell receptor (beta chain) was sequenced in a study of radiation and T cells in renal cell carcinoma. General study results and limits: Baseline intratumoral clonotype presence is unknown without pretreatment biopsies.

J was trimmed by 1 base and V by 4 bases; bases with no gene match: 10. The CDR3 covers 16 residues. CDR1 is SGHRS and CDR2 is YFSETQ in the germline V gene. The treatment denotes: 15 Gy SBRT to primary tumor, nephrectomy 4 weeks later. Comment on this clone: Its antigen is unknown.

Repertoires were generated with immunoSEQ multiplex PCR, while TCRdb's copy carries only in-frame clones and drops some. Found here are about 13,000 clones, more than 30% of them singletons; the top ten hold roughly 15%. This sample comprised tumor tissue, obtained from a patient whose treatment included radiotherapy and nephrectomy. This sequence originates from a man aged 60-69 years with renal cell carcinoma. The chain is built from TRBV5-1 and TRBJ1-1; TRBD1 matches 7 bases. The CDR3 sequence is CASSRRQGGRNTEAFF. The CDR3 region has the DNA TGCGCCAGCAGCCGAAGGCAGGGGGGGCGGAACACTGAAGCTTTCTTT.